The rows below give T cell receptor beta chains drawn from one sample of a study of human T cells and chemical hapten exposure. TCRdb re-called the 5' RACE reads through MiXCR, storing one row per CDR3 protein. The sample holds 110,000 or so distinct CDR3 sequences, 15% to 20% seen once. The receptor source for this set is a human donor in good health. Both conserved end residues are part of each CDR3. D genes are given only for firm matches. Clone size is stated in some rows and not others, as once, few, many or a class when expanded.

CDR3nt: TGTGCCAGCAGCCAAGAGGGCCCCCTAGTGGATGAGCAGTTCTTC
CDR3aa: CASSQEGPLVDEQFF
j_gene: TRBJ2-1
d_gene: -
abundance: -
v_gene: TRBV3-1

CDR3nt: TGCAGCGTTGCGGGGCCAGGGGAAAGGTCCGAGCAGTACTTC
CDR3aa: CSVAGPGERSEQYF
j_gene: TRBJ2-7
d_gene: -
abundance: -
v_gene: TRBV29-1

CDR3nt: TGCAGCCTCCAGAGGCCCCTCACAGATACGCAGTATTTT
CDR3aa: CSLQRPLTDTQYF
j_gene: TRBJ2-3
d_gene: -
abundance: -
v_gene: TRBV29-1

CDR3nt: TGTGCCAGCAGTTTATCGGTGGGGGTTTTAGCTAACTATGGCTACACCTTC
CDR3aa: CASSLSVGVLANYGYTF
j_gene: TRBJ1-2
d_gene: -
abundance: few
v_gene: TRBV27

CDR3nt: TGTGCCAGCAGCTTAGCGTTTTCCGGGGAGCTGTTTTTT
CDR3aa: CASSLAFSGELFF
j_gene: TRBJ2-2
d_gene: -
abundance: few
v_gene: TRBV11-2

CDR3nt: TGTGCCAGCACCCTGACGGCAGATTATGGCTACACCTTC
CDR3aa: CASTLTADYGYTF
j_gene: TRBJ1-2
d_gene: -
abundance: few
v_gene: TRBV28

CDR3nt: TGTGCCAGCAGTCCTTTTAGACTCTACAATGAGCAGTTCTTC
CDR3aa: CASSPFRLYNEQFF
j_gene: TRBJ2-1
d_gene: -
abundance: -
v_gene: TRBV12-3/TRBV12-4

CDR3nt: TGTGCCAGCAGCCAGGAGAAACACCCCACCTACGAGCAGTACTTC
CDR3aa: CASSQEKHPTYEQYF
j_gene: TRBJ2-7
d_gene: -
abundance: few
v_gene: TRBV4-2

CDR3nt: TGTGCCAGCAGTTTGTGGGGGCTCTCTGGGGCCAACGTCCTGACTTTC
CDR3aa: CASSLWGLSGANVLTF
j_gene: TRBJ2-6
d_gene: -
abundance: few
v_gene: TRBV28

CDR3nt: TGTGCCAGTAGTATTCTCCACTCACAGCGGGAGGGCCTCTATGAGCAGTTCTTC
CDR3aa: CASSILHSQREGLYEQFF
j_gene: TRBJ2-1
d_gene: TRBD2
abundance: -
v_gene: TRBV19

CDR3nt: TGCGCCAGCAGCCAAGGAGGGAGCACAGATACGCAGTATTTT
CDR3aa: CASSQGGSTDTQYF
j_gene: TRBJ2-3
d_gene: -
abundance: many
v_gene: TRBV4-1

CDR3nt: TGTGCCAGCAGCTATGGGGGACCACACCCTGGGGATACGCAGTATTTT
CDR3aa: CASSYGGPHPGDTQYF
j_gene: TRBJ2-3
d_gene: -
abundance: -
v_gene: TRBV28

CDR3nt: TGTGCCAGCAGTACCGGGACAGCTAGCTCCTACGAGCAGTACTTC
CDR3aa: CASSTGTASSYEQYF
j_gene: TRBJ2-7
d_gene: TRBD1
abundance: few
v_gene: TRBV28

CDR3nt: TGTGCCAGCAGCTTATTGCGGGGTGGGCCCCAGTACTTC
CDR3aa: CASSLLRGGPQYF
j_gene: TRBJ2-5
d_gene: -
abundance: -
v_gene: TRBV7-3

CDR3nt: TGTGCCAGCAGTTTCAGGTCCGGCGGCTACACCTTC
CDR3aa: CASSFRSGGYTF
j_gene: TRBJ1-2
d_gene: -
abundance: few
v_gene: TRBV28

CDR3nt: TGTGCCAGCAGCGTAGGGGGAGCGGAGGGCACAGATACGCAGTATTTT
CDR3aa: CASSVGGAEGTDTQYF
j_gene: TRBJ2-3
d_gene: -
abundance: -
v_gene: TRBV9

CDR3nt: TGTGCCAGCAGCCTTTCCCAGGAGCTGTTTTTT
CDR3aa: CASSLSQELFF
j_gene: TRBJ2-2
d_gene: -
abundance: few
v_gene: TRBV3-1

CDR3nt: TGTGCCAGCCTAGGCGGGACCGGGACTGAAGCTTTCTTT
CDR3aa: CASLGGTGTEAFF
j_gene: TRBJ1-1
d_gene: -
abundance: few
v_gene: TRBV7-9

CDR3nt: TGTGCCAGCGATGGACAGGGTTATGAAAAACTGTTTTTT
CDR3aa: CASDGQGYEKLFF
j_gene: TRBJ1-4
d_gene: TRBD1
abundance: -
v_gene: TRBV2

CDR3nt: TGTGCCAGCAGTCCCGTTCGTCCTTACGAGCAGTACTTC
CDR3aa: CASSPVRPYEQYF
j_gene: TRBJ2-7
d_gene: -
abundance: -
v_gene: TRBV28

CDR3nt: TGCGCCAGCAGCCGGGGGGGACAGGTGCTTGGGGAGCAGTACTTC
CDR3aa: CASSRGGQVLGEQYF
j_gene: TRBJ2-7
d_gene: -
abundance: -
v_gene: TRBV5-1

CDR3nt: TGTGCCAGTAAGGGACAGAGTAATTCACCCCTCCACTTT
CDR3aa: CASKGQSNSPLHF
j_gene: TRBJ1-6
d_gene: TRBD1
abundance: -
v_gene: TRBV19

CDR3nt: TGTGCCTGGACCAGCTCCTACGAGCAGTACTTC
CDR3aa: CAWTSSYEQYF
j_gene: TRBJ2-7
d_gene: -
abundance: -
v_gene: TRBV30

CDR3nt: TGTGCCACCAGTGACGCTCAGGGGGCTTACTATGGCTACACCTTC
CDR3aa: CATSDAQGAYYGYTF
j_gene: TRBJ1-2
d_gene: TRBD1
abundance: -
v_gene: TRBV24-1

CDR3nt: -
CDR3aa: CASRPLIRDSGRAENCFF
j_gene: TRBJ1-4
d_gene: -
abundance: once
v_gene: TRBV28

CDR3nt: TGTGCCAGCAGTTACTCGAAAGGGCGACAGAATTCACCCCTCCACTTT
CDR3aa: CASSYSKGRQNSPLHF
j_gene: TRBJ1-6
d_gene: -
abundance: -
v_gene: TRBV6-5

CDR3nt: TGCAGCGTTGATCCAACTGACTATGGCTACACCTTC
CDR3aa: CSVDPTDYGYTF
j_gene: TRBJ1-2
d_gene: -
abundance: -
v_gene: TRBV29-1

CDR3nt: TGCAGCGTTGGGGCAGATGGTTCAGATACGCAGTATTTT
CDR3aa: CSVGADGSDTQYF
j_gene: TRBJ2-3
d_gene: -
abundance: -
v_gene: TRBV29-1

CDR3nt: TGTGCCAGTAGTATAGCAGCCCCCTACGAGCAGTACTTC
CDR3aa: CASSIAAPYEQYF
j_gene: TRBJ2-7
d_gene: -
abundance: -
v_gene: TRBV19

CDR3nt: TGCGCCAGCAGCTTTGACAGGGCCCGATCCAATGAGCAGTTCTTC
CDR3aa: CASSFDRARSNEQFF
j_gene: TRBJ2-1
d_gene: TRBD1
abundance: -
v_gene: TRBV5-1

CDR3nt: TGCAGTGCTAAGATACTAAAGGGGGGCTCTGGGGCCAACGTCCTGACTTTC
CDR3aa: CSAKILKGGSGANVLTF
j_gene: TRBJ2-6
d_gene: -
abundance: -
v_gene: TRBV20-1

CDR3nt: TGTGCCAGCAGTTATCGACGTACAGGGATCTCTGGAAACACCATATATTTT
CDR3aa: CASSYRRTGISGNTIYF
j_gene: TRBJ1-3
d_gene: -
abundance: -
v_gene: TRBV6-5

CDR3nt: TGTGCCAGCAGTTTCGGCGGGAGCAGGGATACGCAGTATTTT
CDR3aa: CASSFGGSRDTQYF
j_gene: TRBJ2-3
d_gene: TRBD2
abundance: -
v_gene: TRBV28

CDR3nt: TGCAGCGTTGGACGAGGGGGTGTGAACACTGAAGCTTTCTTT
CDR3aa: CSVGRGGVNTEAFF
j_gene: TRBJ1-1
d_gene: -
abundance: -
v_gene: TRBV29-1

CDR3nt: TGTGCCACCAGTCAGGGAACGAATCAGCCCCAGCATTTT
CDR3aa: CATSQGTNQPQHF
j_gene: TRBJ1-5
d_gene: -
abundance: -
v_gene: TRBV24-1

CDR3nt: TGTGCCAGCAGTTCTCCATCCTTAGACAGGGGTGAAAAACTGTTTTTT
CDR3aa: CASSSPSLDRGEKLFF
j_gene: TRBJ1-4
d_gene: TRBD1
abundance: -
v_gene: TRBV27

CDR3nt: TGCGCCAGCAGCGAGGAAGGCCCCTATGGCTACACCTTC
CDR3aa: CASSEEGPYGYTF
j_gene: TRBJ1-2
d_gene: -
abundance: few
v_gene: TRBV5-1

CDR3nt: TGTGCCAGCATTGCTATAGGTTGGACGGGACAAGAGACCCAGTACTTC
CDR3aa: CASIAIGWTGQETQYF
j_gene: TRBJ2-5
d_gene: -
abundance: -
v_gene: TRBV28

CDR3nt: TGTGCTAGCATCCCATTTCGGGACAGTGGATTAGCTTTCTTT
CDR3aa: CASIPFRDSGLAFF
j_gene: TRBJ1-1
d_gene: TRBD1
abundance: few
v_gene: TRBV7-7

CDR3nt: TGTGCCACCCTCAAGGACAGATCAATGAACACTGAAGCTTTCTTT
CDR3aa: CATLKDRSMNTEAFF
j_gene: TRBJ1-1
d_gene: -
abundance: -
v_gene: TRBV6-5